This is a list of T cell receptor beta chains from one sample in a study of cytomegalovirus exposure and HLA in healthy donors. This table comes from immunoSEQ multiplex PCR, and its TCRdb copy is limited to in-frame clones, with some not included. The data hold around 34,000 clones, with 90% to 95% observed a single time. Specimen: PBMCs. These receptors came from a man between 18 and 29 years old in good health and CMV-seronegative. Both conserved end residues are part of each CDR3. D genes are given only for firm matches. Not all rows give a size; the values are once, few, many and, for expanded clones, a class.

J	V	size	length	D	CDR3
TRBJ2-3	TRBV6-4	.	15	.	CASSVRGDSPDTQYF
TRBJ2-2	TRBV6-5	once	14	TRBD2	CASSYSRGYGELFF
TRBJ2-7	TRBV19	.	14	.	CASSIDRVPYEQYF
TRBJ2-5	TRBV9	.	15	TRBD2	CASSVGLADGETQYF
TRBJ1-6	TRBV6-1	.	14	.	CASSEMGFNSPLHF
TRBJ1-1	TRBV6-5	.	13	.	CASSTTDRAEAFF
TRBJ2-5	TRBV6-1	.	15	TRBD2	CASRFRSSSAGSYDF
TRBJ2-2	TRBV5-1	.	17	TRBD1	CASSLGLGQGRTGELFF
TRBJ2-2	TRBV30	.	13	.	CAWSVLDPGELFF
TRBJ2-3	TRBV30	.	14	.	CAWSPRGDTDTQYF
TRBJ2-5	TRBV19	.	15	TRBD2	CASSVDPTSGGPQYF
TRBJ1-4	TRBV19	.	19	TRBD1	CASSSNRQGFDATNEKLFF
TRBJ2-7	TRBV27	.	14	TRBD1	CASSLLQGVGEQYF
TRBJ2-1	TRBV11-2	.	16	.	CASSDPSVPSYNEQFF
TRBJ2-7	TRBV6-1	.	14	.	CASRGRIGSYEQYF
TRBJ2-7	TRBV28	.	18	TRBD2	CASSAYGQGLLAGGEQYF
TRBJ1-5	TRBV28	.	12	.	CASSSVYQPQHF
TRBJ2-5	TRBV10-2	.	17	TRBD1	CASSDPHRRDSQETQYF
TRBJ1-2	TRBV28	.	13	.	CASSWGGDYGYTF
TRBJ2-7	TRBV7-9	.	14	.	CASSSTASIYEQYF
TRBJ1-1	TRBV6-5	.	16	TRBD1	CASSYSISDRDTEAFF
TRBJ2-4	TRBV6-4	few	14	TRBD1	CASSDSGTGTIQYF
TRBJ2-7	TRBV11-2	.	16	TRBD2	CASRQGTSGRRNEQYF
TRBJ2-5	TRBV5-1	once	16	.	CASSLGPAQIQETQYF
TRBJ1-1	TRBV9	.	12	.	CASSGRDTEAFF
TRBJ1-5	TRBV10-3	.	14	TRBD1	CAIRGQGRYQPQHF
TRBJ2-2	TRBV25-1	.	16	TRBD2	CASSEIGSGSTGELFF
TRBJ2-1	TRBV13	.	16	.	CASSLAAGASSNEQFF